These 30 T cell receptor beta chains were all obtained from the same sample, sequenced in a study of blood T cell repertoires in COVID-19. TCRdb keeps only in-frame clones here, not all; method: immunoSEQ multiplex PCR. The repertoire holds just over 95,000 clones, with around 81% as singletons. Sequencing input: peripheral blood. The receptor set was obtained from a man in his fifties or sixties with acute or convalescent COVID-19.

The rearrangement joins TRBV5-1 to TRBJ1-5, with unresolved D. In germline, CDR1 is SGHRS, CDR2 YFSETQ. Trimming removed 4 bases from V and 3 bases from J, with 14 bases in between. The length of the CDR3 is 15 residues. The CDR3 DNA reads as TGCGCCAGCAGCCCGACCGGGGTTTACAATCAGCCCCAGCATTTT. Translating it yields CASSPTGVYNQPQHF.

A few counts support this clone. V gene TRBV18 combines with J gene TRBJ1-6, with 8 bases that match TRBD1. Germline-derived CDR1 and CDR2 are KGHSH and LQKENI. This CDR3 has 16 residues. With 3 bases clipped from V and 0 bases from J, the junction kept 1 base outside the gene matches. The CDR3, as DNA: TGTGCCAGCTCACCCACAGGGGGCTCCTATAATTCACCCCTCCACTTT. Its translation is CASSPTGGSYNSPLHF.

This clone was counted a single time. The chain carries TRBV23-1 and TRBJ1-1, with TRBD1 as a possible D gene (6 bases). TRBV23-1 is placed among ORFs of uncertain function. The germline V and J ends were trimmed by 0 bases and 7 bases, with 9 bases remaining between them. The CDR3 sequence is 13 residues long. The CDR3 loop reads CASSQSGQNEAFF. CDR3 nucleotides: TGCGCCAGCAGTCAATCAGGACAGAATGAAGCTTTCTTT.

The gene calls are TRBV4-1 and TRBJ1-2; 8 bases are shared with TRBD1. The length of the CDR3 is 15 residues. Germline-derived CDR1 and CDR2 are MGHRA and YSYEKL. V was pared by 1 base and J by 5 bases, with 6 bases of the junction left unmatched. CDR3 sequence: CASSQGLDRAYGYTF. The DNA of the CDR3 is TGCGCCAGCAGCCAAGGATTGGACAGGGCGTATGGCTACACCTTC.

This chain connects TRBV5-6 to TRBJ1-1; 7 bases agree with TRBD1. This CDR3 contains 15 residues. V lost 2 bases and J lost 4; bases outside the gene matches: 8. CDR1 is SGHDT, CDR2 YYEEEE, per germline. CDR3 region: CASSLKGQYGTEAFF. CDR3 in DNA: TGTGCCAGCAGCTTAAAGGGACAGTACGGCACTGAAGCTTTCTTT. The whole variable domain, remainder taken from reference TRBV5-6 and TRBJ1-1, is DAGVTQSPTHLIKTRGQQVTLRCSPKSGHDTVSWYQQALGQGPQFIFQYYEEEERQRGNFPDRFSGHQFPNYSSELNVNALLLGDSALYLCASSLKGQYGTEAFFGQGTRLTVV.

V usage is TRBV5-1 and J usage is TRBJ1-1, with no clear D. The CDR3 runs 13 residues. Trimming took 3 bases from V and 4 from J, leaving 10 bases between them. Per the germline V gene, CDR1 is SGHRS and CDR2 is YFSETQ. DNA of the CDR3: TGCGCCAGCAGCTGGTCGACGGGCACTGAAGCTTTCTTT. The encoded protein is CASSWSTGTEAFF.

J is TRBJ1-6 and V is TRBV7-9; tentatively, D is TRBD1 (5 bases). Trimming took 5 bases from V and 10 from J, leaving 12 bases between them. Looked up from germline, CDR1 is SEHNR and CDR2 is FQNEAQ (reference sequence). CDR3 size: 13 residues. CDR3 region: CASSPWGVSPLHF. Written as DNA, the CDR3 is TGTGCCAGCAGCCCGTGGGGGGTATCACCCCTCCACTTT.

This chain links TRBV5-1 with TRBJ1-4; D is perhaps TRBD1 (5 bases). The germline gives CDR1 SGHRS, CDR2 YFSETQ. The CDR3 sequence is 13 residues long. V lost 6 bases and J 4 bases, leaving 10 bases between the germline ends. The chain's CDR3 is CASKDSDNEKLFF. CDR3 DNA: TGCGCCAGCAAAGACAGTGATAATGAAAAACTGTTTTTT.

The chain combines TRBV5-6 with TRBJ1-3; TRBD1 is a possible D gene (5 bases). Germline V gene sequence: CDR1 SGHDT, CDR2 YYEEEE. This CDR3 has 17 amino acids. V lost 1 base and J lost 0, with 14 bases in between. CDR3 residues: CASSLTTGHNSGNTIYF. For the CDR3, the DNA is TGTGCCAGCAGCTTGACCACCGGACATAACTCTGGAAACACCATATATTTT.

This clone has at least ten counts. The rearrangement uses TRBV3-1 (or the pseudogene TRBV3-2) and TRBJ2-5; TRBD2 is a possible D gene (6 bases). This CDR3 comprises 16 residues. Per the germline V gene, CDR1 is LGHDT and CDR2 is YNNKEL (reference sequence). V shed 0 bases and J shed 5 bases, with 16 bases lying between them. The CDR3 here is CASSQDGGTVYETQYF. For the CDR3, the DNA is TGTGCCAGCAGCCAAGACGGAGGGACCGTATACGAGACCCAGTACTTC.

V usage is TRBV10-2 and J usage is TRBJ1-1, with 8 bases identical to TRBD1. With 6 bases clipped from V and 7 bases from J, the junction kept 10 bases outside the gene matches. The CDR3 loop spans 14 amino acids. Germline values: CDR1 WSHSY, CDR2 SAAADI. CDR3 sequence: CASSLGQGHLEAFF. CDR3 DNA: TGCGCCAGCAGCCTCGGACAGGGACACCTTGAAGCTTTCTTT.

The chain carries TRBV27 and TRBJ1-2, with a weak D call TRBD1 (6 bases). The germline gives CDR1 MNHEY, CDR2 SMNVEV (reference sequence). The CDR3 spans 14 residues. V gave up 4 bases and J gave up 2 bases, with 11 bases separating them. The CDR3 is CASSSMGHNYGYTF. CDR3 sequence (DNA): TGTGCCAGCAGTTCTATGGGACACAACTATGGCTACACCTTC.

The chain recombines TRBV19 with TRBJ1-2; weak D call: TRBD1 (6 bases). Germline loops: CDR1 LNHDA, CDR2 SQIVND (reference sequence). The CDR3 totals 13 residues. Trimming took off 7 bases at V and 0 bases at J, with 9 bases between the two ends. DNA of the CDR3: TGTGCCAGTATAGGGGACACTAACTATGGCTACACCTTC. Its translation: CASIGDTNYGYTF.

CDR3 region: CASSTSGRVNEQFF. For the CDR3, the DNA is TGTGCCAGCAGCACTAGCGGGAGGGTGAATGAGCAGTTCTTC. The J gene is TRBJ2-1, the V gene TRBV7-9; 13 bases match TRBD2. CDR1 is SEHNR, CDR2 FQNEAQ, per germline (reference sequence). The CDR3 covers 14 residues. V shed 5 bases and J 7 bases; nucleotides not matched to a gene: 2. The complete variable domain, with remaining parts taken from reference TRBV7-9 and TRBJ2-1, reads DTGVSQNPRHKITKRGQNVTFRCDPISEHNRLYWYRQTLGQGPEFLTYFQNEAQLEKSRLLSDRFSAERPKGSFSTLEIQRTEQGDSAMYLCASSTSGRVNEQFFGPGTRLTVL.

The chain joins TRBV19 to TRBJ2-6; 7 nucleotides line up with TRBD1. With 7 bases clipped from V and 0 bases from J, the junction kept 6 bases outside the gene matches. The CDR3 sequence is 16 residues long. Germline V gene data show CDR1 as LNHDA and CDR2 as SQIVND (reference sequence). The CDR3 nucleotides are TGTGCCAGTACGTGGGGGACAGCCTCTGGGGCCAACGTCCTGACTTTC. Its protein is CASTWGTASGANVLTF.

V gene TRBV7-8 combines with J gene TRBJ1-1, with 10 bases lining up with TRBD1. This CDR3 spans 15 amino acids. After removal of 5 bases from V and 10 bases from J, the junction contained 13 bases not matched to a gene. Looked up from germline, CDR1 is SGHVS and CDR2 is FQNEAQ. The DNA for the CDR3 is TGTGCCAGCAGCGTCGAAGTACGGACAGGGGGACGAGCTTTCTTT. Translation gives CASSVEVRTGGRAFF.

The chain carries TRBV29-1 and TRBJ2-3; D remains ambiguous. The CDR3 is 13 amino acids. V was pared by 4 bases and J by 3 bases, with 11 bases between. The germline CDR1 and CDR2 sequences are SQVTM and ANQGSEA. Here the CDR3 reads CSVGRVLTDTQYF. CDR3 DNA sequence: TGCAGCGTTGGGAGAGTTTTAACAGATACGCAGTATTTT.

This clone was counted between two and nine times. The chain links TRBV29-1 to TRBJ2-7; weak D call: TRBD2 (6 bases). Trimming pared 4 bases from V and 6 bases from J, leaving 16 bases between. This CDR3 has 13 amino acids. Germline values: CDR1 SQVTM, CDR2 ANQGSEA. The CDR3 sequence is CSVGAGRGFEQYV. For the CDR3, the DNA is TGCAGCGTTGGGGCCGGGAGAGGCTTCGAGCAGTACGTC.

The V gene is TRBV5-1, the J gene TRBJ2-1, with TRBD1 identical over 7 bases. CDR1 SGHRS and CDR2 YFSETQ come from the germline V gene. The CDR3 extends over 16 amino acids. Trimming cost V 2 bases and J 7 bases; bases outside gene matches: 12. The CDR3 loop is CASSFTGTGARNEQFF. For the CDR3, the DNA is TGCGCCAGCAGCTTTACGGGTACAGGGGCTAGGAATGAGCAGTTCTTC.

The V gene is TRBV13, the J gene TRBJ1-6; the D gene is possibly TRBD1 (6 bases). CDR3 size: 13 residues. CDR1 is PRHDT and CDR2 is FYEKMQ in the germline V gene (reference sequence). V was cut by 8 bases and J by 7 bases, with 12 bases left in between. CDR3 nucleotides: TGTGCCAGCGCTAGGACAGCAAATTCACCCCTCCACTTT. It translates to CASARTANSPLHF.

V gene TRBV28 combines with J gene TRBJ2-1; 8 bases agree with TRBD2. The V segment lost 2 bases and the J segment 4 bases; nucleotides outside the gene matches: 7. Germline CDR1 and CDR2: MDHEN and SYDVKM. The CDR3 contains 16 residues. CDR3 amino acids: CASSLTSGGSYNEQFF. CDR3 DNA: TGTGCCAGCAGTTTAACGAGCGGGGGCTCTTACAATGAGCAGTTCTTC. The full variable domain, completed using reference TRBV28 and TRBJ2-1, is DVKVTQSSRYLVKRTGEKVFLECVQDMDHENMFWYRQDPGLGLRLIYFSYDVKMKEKGDIPEGYSVSREKKERFSLILESASTNQTSMYLCASSLTSGGSYNEQFFGPGTRLTVL.

This chain connects TRBV9 to TRBJ2-7, with a tentative D call TRBD2 (6 bases). In germline, CDR1 is SGDLS, CDR2 YYNGEE. The V end lost 4 bases, the J end lost 0 bases, and 20 bases lay between the germline ends. The CDR3 length is 17 residues. CDR3 loop: CASSSQSRRGGSYEQYF. CDR3 bases: TGTGCCAGCAGCTCCCAGTCGAGGAGGGGAGGCTCCTACGAGCAGTACTTC.

CDR3 in DNA: TGTGCCAGCATGCTCTCGACAGTGAACACTGAAGCTTTCTTT. Translated: CASMLSTVNTEAFF. The chain links TRBV6-5 to TRBJ1-1; D perhaps matches TRBD1 (5 bases). Trimming cost V 7 bases and J 0 bases, with 12 bases left between them. From germline, CDR1 is MNHEY and CDR2 SVGAGI. CDR3 length: 14 residues.

The genes are TRBV7-2 and TRBJ2-3, with 7 bases identical to TRBD2. The V and J ends lost 3 bases and 6 bases, in that order; junction bases with no gene match: 3. The CDR3 is 13 amino acids. CDR1 is SGHTA and CDR2 is FQGNSA in the germline V gene. This CDR3 reads CASSLGEGDTQYF. CDR3 coding DNA: TGTGCCAGCAGCTTGGGGGAGGGGGATACGCAGTATTTT.

V and J are TRBV6-5 and TRBJ2-5; the D gene is possibly TRBD2 (6 bases). Germline-derived CDR1 and CDR2 are MNHEY and SVGAGI. The ends were cut back, 5 bases at V and 2 bases at J, with 15 bases in the middle. The CDR3 has 15 residues. The CDR3 reads CASSTQGGNQETQYF. CDR3 coding DNA: TGTGCCAGCAGTACCCAGGGAGGAAATCAAGAGACCCAGTACTTC.

This clone was observed a few times. The rearrangement links TRBV4-2 to TRBJ1-1, with D maybe TRBD1 (5 bases). The CDR3 consists of 14 residues. Germline assignment: CDR1 LGHNA and CDR2 YNFKEQ. V lost 3 bases and J 1 base, leaving 9 bases between the germline ends. The CDR3, as DNA: TGTGCCAGCAGCCAGTATACAGGGAACACTGAAGCTTTCTTT. Translating it yields CASSQYTGNTEAFF.

CDR3 nucleotides: TGTGCCTGGAGTGGTGGGGAGACCCAGCATTTT. Protein product: CAWSGGETQHF. The chain combines TRBV30 with TRBJ1-5; D call uncertain. V was pared by 1 base and J by 11 bases, with 9 bases between. This CDR3 contains 11 residues. Per germline, CDR1 GTSNPN and CDR2 SVGIG (reference sequence).

The chain joins TRBV5-1 to TRBJ2-1, with D perhaps matching TRBD2 (5 bases). The V and J ends lost 0 bases and 9 bases respectively, with 10 bases between them. The CDR3 consists of 13 residues. The germline V gene has CDR1 SGHRS and CDR2 YFSETQ. The CDR3 DNA sequence: TGCGCCAGCAGCTTGGAGGTCGAGGGTGAGCAGTTCTTC. Translation: CASSLEVEGEQFF.

V gene TRBV6-5 combines with J gene TRBJ1-2; 9 positions match TRBD1. V shed 7 bases and J 4 bases; nucleotides not matched to a gene: 7. The CDR3 is made up of 14 amino acids. CDR1 is MNHEY, CDR2 SVGAGI, per germline. The CDR3 DNA reads TGTGCCAGCACTCTACCGGGACAGGGCTATGGCTACACCTTC. Its protein is CASTLPGQGYGYTF.

The chain uses TRBV19 and TRBJ2-3, with D perhaps TRBD1 (6 bases). Germline V lookup: CDR1 LNHDA, CDR2 SQIVND (reference sequence). The V and J ends lost 5 bases and 3 bases respectively, with 15 bases between them. CDR3 length: 15 residues. The CDR3 sequence: CASSVTGPGTDTQYF. As DNA, the CDR3 is TGTGCCAGTAGTGTGACAGGTCCGGGAACAGATACGCAGTATTTT. Drawing the rest from reference TRBV19 and TRBJ2-3, the complete variable domain is DGGITQSPKYLFRKEGQNVTLSCEQNLNHDAMYWYRQDPGQGLRLIYYSQIVNDFQKGDIAEGYSVSREKKESFPLTVTSAQKNPTAFYLCASSVTGPGTDTQYFGPGTRLTVL.